The source of this T cell receptor (beta chain) is a study of Ad26.COV2.S vaccination and SARS-CoV-2 variants. The overall study: Dosing was one shot or two shots 56 days apart. Whole-study findings and limits: Once vaccination had occurred, spike-specific CD8+ and CD4+ T cell responses reportedly showed substantial breadth. Using TCR breadth and depth analyses may have led to underestimated total T cell responses.

Treatment: approximately 18 received Ad26.COV2.S at low or high dose, single or two shots; about five received placebo; per-sample allocation not given. Day 63 after the first injection of vaccine or placebo was the sampling time. An Ad26 vector expressing Wuhan-strain SARS-CoV-2 spike served as the vaccine. Clones were read by immunoSEQ multiplex PCR, and TCRdb kept only the in-frame ones, dropping some. The sample contains 300,000 to 400,000 clones, around four fifths of which appear only once. The CDR3 totals 16 residues. Looked up from germline, CDR1 is SGHTA and CDR2 is FQGNSA. V dropped 5 bases and J dropped 9; count of bases not matched to a gene: 11. Comments on this clone: Its antigen is unidentified.

This receptor was taken from a person aged 18-65 years who received the Ad26.COV2.S COVID-19 vaccine or a placebo. This chain joins TRBV7-2 and TRBJ2-1; 12 bases agree with TRBD2. Source: peripheral blood, taken in a trial of Ad26.COV2.S vaccine versus placebo. In DNA form, the CDR3 reads TGTGCCAGCAGCCCACTCCCTAGCGGGGGGGCCGGTGAGCAGTTCTTC. Encoded protein: CASSPLPSGGAGEQFF.